One and the same sample provided the 25 T cell receptor beta chains below, sequenced in a study of breast tumors, draining lymph nodes, adjacent tissues. TCRdb reprocessed the multiplex PCR reads with MiXCR, giving one entry per CDR3 protein. The sample consists of under 300,000 distinct CDR3 sequences, nearly 35% of them appearing once. Axillary draining lymph nodes of breast cancer patients supplied the node samples. Sample: axillary lymph node tissue. The receptors come from a female donor with breast cancer. Some clones in this sample may be carry-over from other donors' samples.

This clonotype occurred once. The chain combines TRBV20-1 with TRBJ2-1, with D maybe TRBD2 (6 bases). Germline assignment: CDR1 DFQATT and CDR2 SNEGSKA (reference sequence). The CDR3 runs to 14 residues. CDR3 DNA: TGCAGAGATGTAGCCGGGAGCTCCTACAATGAGCAGTTCTTC. Translating it yields CRDVAGSSYNEQFF.

This clonotype was counted at least ten times. This chain's CDR3 is CASSLGTGYTGELFF. Written as DNA, the CDR3 is TGTGCCAGCAGCTTAGGAACAGGGTACACCGGGGAGCTGTTTTTT. The chain has TRBV7-8 and TRBJ2-2; D possibly corresponds to TRBD1 (6 bases). V lost 1 base and J 3 bases, leaving 9 bases between the germline ends. CDR1 is SGHVS, CDR2 FQNEAQ, per germline. The CDR3 has 15 amino acids.

The DNA of the CDR3 is TGTGCTACTCCCTTCGTAGCGGGCCGCCAAGAGACCCAGTACTTC. This translates into CATPFVAGRQETQYF. The chain couples TRBV15 to TRBJ2-5; 7 positions match TRBD2. Germline V CDR1 and CDR2: LNHNV, YYDKDF (reference sequence). The CDR3 is 15 residues long. Drawing the rest from reference TRBV15 and TRBJ2-5, the complete variable domain is DAMVIQNPRYQVTQFGKPVTLSCSQTLNHNVMYWYQQKSSQAPKLLFHYYDKDFNNEADTPDNFQSRRPNTSFCFLDIRSPGLGDTAMYLCATPFVAGRQETQYFGPGTRLLVL.

The table lists this clonotype with many counts. The chain employs TRBV19 and TRBJ1-4; possibly TRBD1 for D (5 bases). The germline V gene encodes CDR1 LNHDA and CDR2 SQIVND (reference sequence). Trimming shortened V by 2 bases and J by 8 bases, and 9 bases separated the two germline ends. This CDR3 is built from 13 residues. DNA for the CDR3: TGTGCCAGTAGTATACAGGGAGTCGAAAAACTGTTTTTT. Its protein is CASSIQGVEKLFF.

J is TRBJ2-6 and V is TRBV25-1; TRBD1 matches at 9 bases. The junction had 8 bases not matched to a gene; V was cut back by 6 bases and J by 2 bases. Germline CDR1 reads MGHDK; CDR2 reads SYGVNS. The length of the CDR3 is 17 residues. The CDR3 nucleotides are TGTGCCAGCAGCAACCGGGACAGGGTTACTGGGGCCAACGTCCTGACTTTC. Encoded protein: CASSNRDRVTGANVLTF. Full variable domain (rest looked up from reference TRBV25-1 and TRBJ2-6): EADIYQTPRYLVIGTGKKITLECSQTMGHDKMYWYQQDPGMELHLIHYSYGVNSTEKGDLSSESTVSRIRTEHFPLTLESARPSHTSQYLCASSNRDRVTGANVLTFGAGSRLTVL.

As regards this clonotype: A much larger clone is a single base away; this may be a read error. V usage is TRBV20-1 and J usage is TRBJ2-1; D is possibly TRBD1 or TRBD2 (5 bases each). The CDR3 is 11 amino acids. The germline gives CDR1 DFQATT, CDR2 SNEGSKA (reference sequence). CDR3 amino acids: CSAGGYNEQLF. CDR3 nucleotide sequence: TGCAGTGCTGGGGGTTACAATGAGCAGCTCTTC.

At least ten counts were recorded for this clonotype. The V gene is TRBV6-5, the J gene TRBJ1-6, with D maybe TRBD1 (6 bases). Trimming shortened V by 6 bases and J by 9 bases, and 9 bases separated the two germline ends. The CDR3 has 12 residues. CDR1 and CDR2 from the germline V gene are MNHEY and SVGAGI. CDR3 DNA sequence: TGTGCCAGCAGGGGGGCAGGTTCACCCCTCCACTTT. Protein: CASRGAGSPLHF.

For this clonotype: The missing conserved phenylalanine or tryptophan at the end of this CDR3 makes a read error likely. It is unclear where the CDR3 begins or ends on the DNA, so no DNA is shown, and the CDR3 is as TCRdb lists it. The V call is TRBV7-3, the J call TRBJ2-5; no check of the table's D call, TRBD1, against the DNA was made. The CDR3 is made up of 11 amino acids, end residues included. Germline lookup yields CDR1 SGHTA and CDR2 FQGTGA. Here the CDR3 reads CASSLTTGGSS.

This rearrangement joins TRBV19 to TRBJ2-7; tentatively, D is TRBD2 (6 bases). Germline V lookup: CDR1 LNHDA, CDR2 SQIVND (reference sequence). This CDR3 is built from 13 residues. V gave up 1 base and J gave up 3 bases, with 7 bases separating them. The CDR3 is CASSIGGDYEQYF. DNA of the CDR3: TGTGCCAGTAGTATAGGCGGGGACTACGAGCAGTACTTC.

The chain joins TRBV6-5 to TRBJ2-5; D is uncertain. V lost 2 bases and J lost 2, with 6 bases in between. Germline V gene data show CDR1 as MNHEY and CDR2 as SVGAGI. CDR3 length: 13 residues. The CDR3 nucleotides read TGTGCCAGCAGTTACAGGCTTCAAGAGACCCAGTACTTC. It codes for CASSYRLQETQYF.

This clonotype was seen repeatedly, ten times or more. This chain connects TRBV3-1 to TRBJ1-6, with D unclear. V lost 3 bases, J lost 7 bases, and 10 bases lay in between. Germline V CDR1 and CDR2: LGHDT, YNNKEL (reference sequence). The CDR3 spans 14 residues. CDR3 residues: CASSQASYNSPLHF. The CDR3 DNA reads TGTGCCAGCAGCCAGGCCAGTTACAATTCACCCCTCCACTTT.

The sample holds many counts of this clonotype. The chain couples TRBV6-1 to TRBJ2-3, with a possible D match to TRBD2 (6 bases). Germline V lookup: CDR1 MNHNS, CDR2 SASEGT. The V and J ends lost 6 bases and 0 bases respectively, with 10 bases between them. This CDR3 has 14 residues. CDR3 residues: CASRDYFSTDTQYF. The CDR3 nucleotides read TGTGCCAGCAGGGACTATTTTAGCACAGATACGCAGTATTTT.

V and J are TRBV7-9 and TRBJ2-7; a weak D match, TRBD2 (6 bases). Germline-derived CDR1 and CDR2 are SEHNR and FQNEAQ (reference sequence). The CDR3 covers 15 residues. The V and J ends lost 1 base and 3 bases respectively, with 13 bases between them. CDR3 protein: CASSLGTPGDYEQYF. In DNA, the CDR3 is TGTGCCAGCAGCTTAGGGACACCGGGGGACTACGAGCAGTACTTC.

In this sample, this clonotype turned up many times. This chain connects TRBV19 to TRBJ2-3; 8 positions match TRBD2. CDR3 length equals 20 residues. Trimming cost V 3 bases and J 2 bases; bases outside gene matches: 19. The germline gives CDR1 LNHDA, CDR2 SQIVND (reference sequence). The CDR3 DNA reads as TGTGCCAGTAGTATTCTCTTCGGGAGGAGCGGGGGCACCCACACAGATACGCAGTATTTT. Translation: CASSILFGRSGGTHTDTQYF.

In its sample, this clonotype was seen many times. The genes are TRBV7-6 and TRBJ2-7, with 12 bases fitting TRBD2. The CDR3 has 15 residues. CDR1 and CDR2 (germline): SGHVS, FNYEAQ. V lost 6 bases to trimming and J lost 3 bases; unmatched junction nucleotides: 6. The CDR3 sequence: CASRPGLAGHYEQYF. CDR3 sequence (DNA): TGTGCCAGCAGACCTGGACTAGCGGGACACTACGAGCAGTACTTC.

This clonotype came up many times. V is TRBV10-2 and J is TRBJ1-2, with D perhaps TRBD1 (6 bases). The CDR3 spans 14 residues. CDR1 and CDR2 (germline): WSHSY, SAAADI. V was pared by 2 bases and J by 3 bases, with 10 bases between. The CDR3 here is CASSEKGDYYGYTF. CDR3 nucleotides: TGCGCCAGCAGTGAGAAGGGGGACTACTATGGCTACACCTTC.

J is TRBJ2-1 and V is TRBV4-3, with a possible D match to TRBD2 (6 bases). V was clipped by 0 bases and J by 12 bases, with 15 bases between them. CDR1 is LGHNA, CDR2 YSLEER, per germline. The CDR3 runs to 14 residues. CDR3 residues: CASSQERDRHGQFF. In nucleotides, the CDR3 is TGCGCCAGCAGCCAAGAGCGGGATCGGCATGGGCAGTTCTTC.

This clonotype was seen a handful of times. V usage is TRBV28 and J usage is TRBJ2-1, with D maybe TRBD2 (6 bases). Trimming cost V 6 bases and J 5 bases, with 20 bases left between them. CDR1 and CDR2 from the germline V gene are MDHEN and SYDVKM. The CDR3 sequence is 16 residues long. Here the CDR3 DNA reads TGTGCCAGCAGATCCGACCCTGGGAGGTCAGACAATGAGCAGTTCTTC. This translates into CASRSDPGRSDNEQFF.

This clonotype was detected ten times or more. This chain uses TRBV2 with TRBJ2-7; D remains ambiguous. Trimming pared 6 bases from V and 3 bases from J, leaving 15 bases between. Germline loops: CDR1 SNHLY, CDR2 FYNNEI. The CDR3 covers 14 residues. CDR3 loop: CASRDDRDRYEQYF. CDR3 bases: TGTGCCAGCAGGGACGACCGAGACCGCTACGAGCAGTACTTC.

Worth noting for this clonotype: This may be a read error, as it is one base from a much larger clone. This rearrangement joins TRBV20-1 to TRBJ2-5; TRBD1 might be the D (7 bases). The CDR3 runs 14 residues. The V gene lost 4 bases and the J gene lost 7 bases, with 19 bases spanning the gap. CDR1 is DFQATT, CDR2 SNEGSKA, per germline (reference sequence). The CDR3 sequence: CSAIRPGGIATQYF. CDR3 nucleotide sequence: TGCAGTGCTATAAGGCCAGGGGGGATAGCGACCCAGTACTTC.

V and J are TRBV10-2 and TRBJ2-5; possible D gene TRBD1, 6 bases. V shed 7 bases and J shed 1 base, with 10 bases lying between them. This CDR3 is built from 13 residues. Germline CDR1 reads WSHSY; CDR2 reads SAAADI. The CDR3 region has the DNA TGCGCCAGCACCGAAGGGGGCCAAGAGACCCAGTACTTC. Translating gives CASTEGGQETQYF.

The chain joins TRBV12-3 or TRBV12-4 to TRBJ2-3; TRBD2 matches at 8 bases. The CDR3 length is 13 residues. The J segment lost 5 bases and the V segment lost 3 bases, leaving 1 base of the junction unmatched. This CDR3 is CASSFGGEDTQYF. DNA for the CDR3: TGTGCCAGCAGTTTCGGGGGGGAAGATACGCAGTATTTT.

This clonotype has a count of ten or more. The rearrangement uses TRBV2 and TRBJ2-3; D not certain. The CDR3 is 12 residues long. The germline V gene has CDR1 SNHLY and CDR2 FYNNEI. The germline V and J ends were trimmed by 4 bases and 4 bases, with 6 bases remaining between them. Here the CDR3 reads CASSGWSDTQYF. CDR3 DNA: TGTGCCAGCAGTGGTTGGTCAGATACGCAGTATTTT.

V is TRBV24-1 and J is TRBJ2-5; TRBD2 matches at 10 bases. Trimming took 3 bases from V and 5 from J; bases not matched to a gene: 2. This CDR3 contains 14 residues. Germline CDR1 is KGHDR and CDR2 is SFDVKD. The DNA for the CDR3 is TGTGCCACCAGTGATCCTAGCGGGAGTGAGACCCAGTACTTC. It codes for CATSDPSGSETQYF.

There are many counts of this clonotype. The chain is built from TRBV6-5 and TRBJ2-2, with TRBD1 as a possible D gene (6 bases). The V gene's germline CDR1 is MNHEY and CDR2 SVGAGI. V dropped 7 bases and J dropped 3 bases, with 12 bases sitting between them. There are 14 residues in the CDR3. CDR3 nucleotide sequence: TGTGCCAGCATGTTACAGGGAGACACCGGGGAGCTGTTTTTT. This codes for CASMLQGDTGELFF.